This T cell receptor beta chain derives from a study of Ad26.COV2.S vaccination and SARS-CoV-2 variants. At the level of the study: Into the muscle, Ad26.COV2.S was dosed once or twice, 56 days apart.

Germline CDR1 SGHNT, CDR2 YYREEE (reference sequence). This CDR3 spans 14 amino acids. The V gene end was trimmed by 3 bases and the J gene end by 5 bases; junction bases not matched to a gene: 4. The repertoire was sequenced with immunoSEQ multiplex PCR; TCRdb's copy has only in-frame clones and lacks some. The table shows over 400,000 clones, with roughly 91% occurring only once. Treatment meaning: roughly 19 received Ad26.COV2.S at low or high dose, single or two shots; 5 received placebo; per-sample allocation not given. Sampling happened 63 days after the first vaccine or placebo injection. Spike of the Wuhan-strain SARS-CoV-2 was expressed by an Ad26 vector, which formed the vaccine.

The clonotype originates from a person aged 18-65 years who received the Ad26.COV2.S COVID-19 vaccine or a placebo. The sample here was peripheral blood, taken in a trial of Ad26.COV2.S vaccine versus placebo. The J gene is TRBJ2-7, the V gene TRBV5-4; the match to TRBD1 covers 11 bases. CDR3 amino acids: CASSYGQGADEQYF. The CDR3 DNA is TGTGCCAGCAGCTATGGACAGGGGGCTGACGAGCAGTACTTC.